This passage covers 25 T cell receptor beta chains from one sample sequenced in a study of OX40 agonist ivuxolimab in advanced cancers. Library generation was performed with the immunoSEQ multiplex PCR assay. TCRdb carries this immuneACCESS record with in-frame sequences only. Its versions omit some clonotypes, under half of them owing to an unresolved V gene in the studies checked, with the rest unexplained. The sample table contains 73,000 or so clones; only one count was recorded for about nine tenths of them. The top ten clones comprise roughly 0.72% of the sample. The sample here was CD4+ or CD8+ T cells sorted from blood, taken in a trial of the OX40 agonist ivuxolimab. These TCRs come from an adult with an advanced solid tumor such as melanoma, head and neck, liver or kidney cancer.

V gene TRBV27 combines with J gene TRBJ2-2; the D is unclear. CDR1 is MNHEY, CDR2 SMNVEV, per germline (reference sequence). The CDR3 is 14 amino acids. V lost 5 bases to trimming and J lost 9 bases, with 16 bases between them. The CDR3: CASSPVHEVRELFF. The CDR3, as DNA: TGTGCCAGCAGTCCCGTCCATGAGGTCCGGGAGCTGTTTTTT.

The chain recombines TRBV19 with TRBJ1-5; 8 bases agree with TRBD1. V shed 3 bases, J shed 2 bases, and the junction held 0 bases outside the gene matches. The germline CDR1 and CDR2 sequences are LNHDA and SQIVND (reference sequence). The CDR3 loop spans 14 amino acids. The DNA for the CDR3 is TGTGCCAGTAGTATGACAGGGGGCAATCAGCCCCAGCATTTT. It codes for CASSMTGGNQPQHF.

The V call is TRBV6-5, the J call TRBJ2-7; unclear D gene. Germline V gene data show CDR1 as MNHEY and CDR2 as SVGAGI. The CDR3 totals 13 residues. V lost 5 bases and J 3 bases, leaving 11 bases between the germline ends. DNA of the CDR3: TGTGCCAGCAGTAGGCAGGTTAGCTACGAGCAGTACTTC. As protein: CASSRQVSYEQYF.

The rearrangement uses TRBV5-6 and TRBJ1-3; D gene unclear. V was shortened by 1 base and J by 0 bases, with 11 bases between the two germline ends. The CDR3 sequence is 16 residues long. The germline CDR1 and CDR2 sequences are SGHDT and YYEEEE. CDR3 sequence reads: CASSLRRVYSGNTIYF. For the CDR3, the DNA is TGTGCCAGCAGCTTGAGGCGCGTTTACTCTGGAAACACCATATATTTT.

This chain links TRBV29-1 with TRBJ2-2; D possibly corresponds to TRBD2 (6 bases). The V gene's germline CDR1 is SQVTM and CDR2 ANQGSEA. With 0 bases removed from V and 6 bases from J, the gap between germline ends came to 17 bases. The CDR3 is made up of 16 amino acids. DNA for the CDR3: TGCAGCGTTGAAGATTCCCGGCGGGGAAGCTCCGGGGAGCTGTTTTTT. Translation gives CSVEDSRRGSSGELFF.

The count of this clone is one. V and J are TRBV16 and TRBJ1-2; D remains unclear. This CDR3 spans 15 amino acids. V was trimmed by 2 bases and J by 3 bases, leaving 13 bases between them. CDR1 and CDR2 from the germline V gene are KGHSY and FQNENV. The CDR3 region has the DNA TGTGCCAGCAGCCAACGGCCTCGTACCGACTATGGCTACACCTTC. This encodes CASSQRPRTDYGYTF.

The chain is built from TRBV11-2 and TRBJ2-3; D ambiguous. Trimming stripped 5 bases from V and 4 bases from J, with 16 bases between. This CDR3 contains 15 residues. Germline values: CDR1 SGHAT, CDR2 FQNNGV. The CDR3 here is CASSPAASEADTQYF. CDR3 sequence (DNA): TGTGCCAGCAGCCCCGCGGCCAGCGAAGCAGATACGCAGTATTTT.

V and J are TRBV5-8 and TRBJ2-2; 9 nucleotides agree with TRBD1. CDR1 is SGHTS, CDR2 YDEGEE, per germline. J gave up 7 bases and V 4 bases, and 8 bases lay outside the gene matches. The CDR3 consists of 15 residues. The CDR3 DNA is TGTGCCAGCAGCGCGGGACAGGGCTGGATCGGGGAGCTGTTTTTT. Translated, it gives CASSAGQGWIGELFF.

The chain is built from TRBV4-2 and TRBJ1-3; the match to TRBD1 covers 8 bases. V gave up 1 base and J gave up 4 bases; unmatched junction bases: 3. This CDR3 is 15 amino acids long. Per the germline V gene, CDR1 is LGHNA and CDR2 is YNFKEQ. In DNA form, the CDR3 reads TGTGCCAGCAGCCAAGGGACAGGGCAAGGAAACACCATATATTTT. Translated: CASSQGTGQGNTIYF.

This chain connects TRBV12-5 to TRBJ1-1; D remains ambiguous. Germline V CDR1 and CDR2: LGHNT, FRNRAP. V gave up 7 bases and J gave up 0 bases, with 9 bases separating them. The CDR3 has 13 amino acids. CDR3 sequence reads: CASATDLNTEAFF. CDR3 DNA sequence: TGTGCTAGTGCTACAGACTTGAACACTGAAGCTTTCTTT. The full variable domain, in which reference TRBV12-5 and TRBJ1-1 provide the parts outside the CDR3, is DARVTQTPRHKVTEMGQEVTMRCQPILGHNTVFWYRQTMMQGLELLAYFRNRAPLDDSGMPKDRFSAEMPDATLATLKIQPSEPRDSAVYFCASATDLNTEAFFGQGTRLTVV.

The rearrangement uses TRBV15 and TRBJ2-3, with D possibly matching TRBD1 (6 bases). In germline, CDR1 is LNHNV, CDR2 YYDKDF (reference sequence). The CDR3 totals 15 residues. The ends were cut back, 3 bases at V and 0 bases at J, with 10 bases in the middle. CDR3 region: CATSRTGTSTDTQYF. The CDR3 DNA sequence: TGTGCCACCAGCAGGACAGGTACTAGCACAGATACGCAGTATTTT.

This chain joins TRBV21-1 and TRBJ1-4; TRBD1 is taken as the D call from the table, unchecked against the DNA. TRBV21-1 is a known pseudogene. The CDR3 contains 15 residues. The CDR3 region has the DNA TGTGCCAGCAGCAAATCAAGGCAGGGTAATGAAAAACTGTTTTTT. Its protein is CASSKSRQGNEKLFF.

The chain recombines TRBV6-1 with TRBJ2-7; the match to TRBD2 covers 7 bases. The CDR3 sequence is 15 residues long. V lost 7 bases to trimming and J lost 1 base; unmatched junction nucleotides: 10. Looked up from germline, CDR1 is MNHNS and CDR2 is SASEGT. As DNA, the CDR3 is TGTGCCAGCACTCCGGGAGGATCCGCTTCCTACGAGCAGTACTTC. Protein: CASTPGGSASYEQYF.

The chain combines TRBV20-1 with TRBJ2-1; TRBD2 agrees at 9 bases. The CDR3 consists of 11 residues. V lost 3 bases to trimming and J lost 13 bases; unmatched junction nucleotides: 4. From germline, CDR1 is DFQATT and CDR2 SNEGSKA (reference sequence). The CDR3 DNA follows: TGCAGTGCTAGCGCGGGGGGGCCCCAGTTCTTC. It codes for CSASAGGPQFF.

The J gene is TRBJ2-5, the V gene TRBV19; D possibly corresponds to TRBD2 (7 bases). Per the germline V gene, CDR1 is LNHDA and CDR2 is SQIVND (reference sequence). Trimming shortened V by 3 bases and J by 5 bases, and 13 bases separated the two germline ends. The CDR3 runs to 14 residues. The DNA of the CDR3 is TGTGCCAGTAGTATCACGGGGGGCCGGGAGACCCAGTACTTC. As protein: CASSITGGRETQYF.

The CDR3 loop reads CASSLQAGGGTDTQYF. The CDR3 DNA follows: TGTGCCAGCAGCCTTCAAGCGGGAGGGGGCACAGATACGCAGTATTTT. This chain connects TRBV7-8 to TRBJ2-3; 10 bases fit TRBD2. The germline V gene has CDR1 SGHVS and CDR2 FQNEAQ. J was trimmed by 1 base and V by 5 bases; bases with no gene match: 6. The CDR3 extends over 16 amino acids. The variable domain in full, completed from reference TRBV7-8 and TRBJ2-3, reads GAGVSQSPRYKVAKRGQDVALRCDPISGHVSLFWYQQALGQGPEFLTYFQNEAQLDKSGLPSDRFFAERPEGSVSTLKIQRTQQEDSAVYLCASSLQAGGGTDTQYFGPGTRLTVL.

The J gene is TRBJ2-2, the V gene TRBV5-1; 8 bases are shared with TRBD1. The CDR3 loop spans 16 amino acids. The germline CDR1 and CDR2 sequences are SGHRS and YFSETQ. Losses at the gene ends were 4 bases for V and 1 base for J; bases not matched to a gene: 6. Written as DNA, the CDR3 is TGCGCCAGCAGCGAACGGACAGGGATGAACACCGGGGAGCTGTTTTTT. This sequence encodes CASSERTGMNTGELFF. The full variable domain, with the rest looked up from reference TRBV5-1 and TRBJ2-2, is KAGVTQTPRYLIKTRGQQVTLSCSPISGHRSVSWYQQTPGQGLQFLFEYFSETQRNKGNFPGRFSGRQFSNSRSEMNVSTLELGDSALYLCASSERTGMNTGELFFGEGSRLTVL.

The gene calls are TRBV6-1 and TRBJ2-7; a weak D match, TRBD2 (6 bases). The CDR3 is made up of 14 amino acids. Trimming pared 7 bases from V and 0 bases from J, leaving 13 bases between. Germline V gene data show CDR1 as MNHNS and CDR2 as SASEGT. CDR3 protein: CASNPGDSSYEQYF. The CDR3 DNA is TGTGCCAGCAACCCGGGGGATAGCTCCTACGAGCAGTACTTC.

V and J are TRBV5-5 and TRBJ1-1; no reliable D call. This CDR3 comprises 18 residues. Trimming removed 2 bases from V and 0 bases from J, with 20 bases in between. Germline V lookup: CDR1 SGHKS, CDR2 YYEKEE (reference sequence). The CDR3 loop is CASSLRAGYSMMNTEAFF. In nucleotides, the CDR3 is TGTGCCAGCAGCTTACGGGCCGGCTACTCTATGATGAACACTGAAGCTTTCTTT.

CDR3 nucleotides: TGCGCCAGCAGCTCCCGGGACATCTCCTCTGGAAACACCATATATTTT. Amino acid sequence: CASSSRDISSGNTIYF. The gene calls are TRBV5-1 and TRBJ1-3, with D possibly matching TRBD1 (6 bases). This CDR3 comprises 16 residues. V lost 3 bases and J lost 0, with 13 bases in between. Germline V CDR1 and CDR2: SGHRS, YFSETQ.

This clone was counted between two and nine times. The V call is TRBV10-2, the J call TRBJ1-1; D perhaps matches TRBD1 (5 bases). CDR1 is WSHSY and CDR2 is SAAADI in the germline V gene. With 3 bases removed from V and 0 bases from J, the gap between germline ends came to 5 bases. The CDR3 is made up of 13 amino acids. In nucleotides, the CDR3 is TGCGCCAGCAGTGAACAGGTGAACACTGAAGCTTTCTTT. It is translated as CASSEQVNTEAFF.

V usage is TRBV11-1 and J usage is TRBJ1-1; 7 bases match TRBD1. Germline V gives CDR1 SGHAT, CDR2 FQDESV (reference sequence). CDR3 length: 14 amino acids. J was trimmed by 3 bases and V by 5 bases; bases with no gene match: 6. The CDR3 loop reads CASSGPGTDTEAFF. The CDR3 DNA is TGTGCCAGCAGCGGACCCGGGACAGACACTGAAGCTTTCTTT.

The chain employs TRBV7-3 and TRBJ1-1, with a possible D match to TRBD1 (5 bases). V lost 5 bases to trimming and J lost 2 bases, with 15 bases between them. CDR3 length: 15 residues. Germline CDR1 and CDR2: SGHTA and FQGTGA. The CDR3 reads CASSPRAGPNTEAFF. CDR3 DNA sequence: TGTGCCAGCAGCCCAAGGGCAGGGCCTAACACTGAAGCTTTCTTT.

The V gene is TRBV11-1, the J gene TRBJ1-5; D is unclear. CDR3 length: 14 amino acids. Per the germline V gene, CDR1 is SGHAT and CDR2 is FQDESV (reference sequence). The ends were cut back, 3 bases at V and 5 bases at J, with 11 bases in the middle. The CDR3 sequence: CASSFSAGDQPQHF. CDR3 DNA sequence: TGTGCCAGCAGCTTTTCGGCGGGCGATCAGCCCCAGCATTTT.

The rearrangement uses TRBV7-6 and TRBJ2-7; D remains ambiguous. The length of the CDR3 is 14 residues. Germline CDR1 SGHVS, CDR2 FNYEAQ. The V end lost 5 bases, the J end lost 0 bases, and 11 bases lay between the germline ends. In DNA, the CDR3 is TGTGCCAGCAGCCCCAGACGGAGCTCCTACGAGCAGTACTTC. Protein product: CASSPRRSSYEQYF.